This TCR beta chain was identified during a study of cytomegalovirus exposure and HLA in healthy donors. With 60 Vbeta and 13 Jbeta primers, the PCR was carried out. Clones were read by immunoSEQ multiplex PCR, and TCRdb kept only the in-frame ones, dropping some. The sample has some 130,000 clones; about 82% are singletons. Trimming left V 0 bases short and J 6 bases short, with 9 bases between. CDR1 and CDR2 from the germline V gene are GTSNPN and SVGIG (reference sequence). CDR3 length: 13 amino acids. The sequence was collected from a boy aged 5 to 17 in good health and CMV-seronegative. The sequenced sample was PBMCs. This sequence joins TRBV30 and TRBJ1-5; possible D gene TRBD1, 6 bases. The CDR3: CAWSVGRGQPQHF. The CDR3 DNA is TGTGCCTGGAGTGTAGGCAGGGGTCAGCCCCAGCATTTT.